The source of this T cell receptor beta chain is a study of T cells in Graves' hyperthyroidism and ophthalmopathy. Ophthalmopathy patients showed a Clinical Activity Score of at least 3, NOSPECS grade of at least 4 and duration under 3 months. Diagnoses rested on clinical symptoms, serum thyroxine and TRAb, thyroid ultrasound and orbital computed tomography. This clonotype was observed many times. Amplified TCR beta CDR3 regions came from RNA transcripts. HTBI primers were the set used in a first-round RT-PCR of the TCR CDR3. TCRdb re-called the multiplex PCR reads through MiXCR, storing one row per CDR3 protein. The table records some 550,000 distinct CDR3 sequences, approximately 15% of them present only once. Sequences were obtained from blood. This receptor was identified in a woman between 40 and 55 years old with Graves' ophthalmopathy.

CDR3 residues: CASSITGVEGYTF. CDR3 in DNA: TGTGCCAGCAGTATTACAGGGGTCGAGGGCTACACCTTC. The chain couples TRBV6-1 to TRBJ1-2; 7 nucleotides align to TRBD1. Unmatched junction bases numbered 8, after V lost 5 bases and J lost 8 bases. The CDR3 covers 13 residues. Looked up from germline, CDR1 is MNHNS and CDR2 is SASEGT.